A selection of T cell receptor beta chains follows, all from one sample in a study of cytotoxic CD8 clonotypes in ibrutinib-treated CLL. Using immunoSEQ multiplex PCR, the repertoire was profiled, and TCRdb retains in-frame clones only, with some absent. Here the sample spans 100,000 to 150,000 clones, approximately 85% being singletons. The source material was PBMCs, sampled after 24 months of ibrutinib treatment. All receptors derive from a human donor with chronic lymphocytic leukemia. Both conserved end residues are part of each CDR3. A D gene is named only where the DNA matches it firmly. The listing skips clone size in some rows; elsewhere it reads once, few, many or a size class.

NA,TRBV7-3,NA,TRBJ1-3,CASSLTGQPGNTIYF,TGTGCCAGCAGCTTAACGGGTCAGCCTGGAAACACCATATATTTT
TRBD2,TRBV4-3,NA,TRBJ2-1,CASSQDPGGGYNEQFF,TGCGCCAGCAGCCAAGATCCGGGCGGGGGATACAATGAGCAGTTCTTC
TRBD2,TRBV5-6,few,TRBJ2-5,CASSQGTSPGGTQYF,TGTGCCAGCAGCCAAGGGACCTCCCCGGGGGGGACCCAGTACTTC
NA,TRBV7-2,NA,TRBJ2-7,CASSFLGSDEQYF,TGTGCCAGCAGCTTTCTAGGATCGGACGAGCAGTACTTC
NA,TRBV9,NA,TRBJ1-3,CASSVSSLSGNTIYF,TGTGCCAGCAGCGTATCATCCCTCTCTGGAAACACCATATATTTT
TRBD1,TRBV28,NA,TRBJ1-5,CASSLGTGNSQPQHF,TGTGCCAGCAGTTTGGGGACAGGGAACAGTCAGCCCCAGCATTTT
NA,TRBV9,NA,TRBJ2-3,CASSVDPMPADTQYF,TGTGCCAGCAGCGTAGATCCGATGCCGGCAGATACGCAGTATTTT
NA,TRBV28,NA,TRBJ1-5,CASSLGIIRSNQPQHF,TGTGCCAGCAGTTTAGGGATTATTAGGAGCAATCAGCCCCAGCATTTT
NA,TRBV18,NA,TRBJ2-1,CASSPPSSGEQFF,TGTGCCAGCTCACCACCTAGCTCGGGCGAGCAGTTCTTC
TRBD1,TRBV5-1,once,TRBJ2-5,CASSGQDRGGKETQYF,TGCGCCAGCAGCGGGCAGGACAGGGGGGGAAAAGAGACCCAGTACTTC
NA,TRBV9,once,TRBJ2-3,CASSVDSPDTQYF,TGTGCCAGCAGCGTAGATTCGCCAGATACGCAGTATTTT